This TCR beta chain was captured in a study of blood T cell repertoires in COVID-19. Produced via immunoSEQ multiplex PCR; TCRdb's table is partial and in-frame only. The data show tens of thousands of clones, roughly four fifths seen once. The germline CDR1 and CDR2 sequences are SGHRS and YFSETQ. The CDR3 is 18 amino acids. The V and J ends lost 0 bases and 0 bases respectively, with 18 bases between them. Sequenced material: peripheral blood. The chain links TRBV5-1 to TRBJ1-2, with D possibly being TRBD1 (6 bases). The receptor comes from an elderly woman with acute or convalescent COVID-19. CDR3 DNA: TGCGCCAGCAGCTTGGCCGTATTCGACAGGCGTCCTAACTATGGCTACACCTTC. The encoded protein is CASSLAVFDRRPNYGYTF.